The source of this T cell receptor beta chain is a study of early T cells in non-severe SARS-CoV-2 infection. In TCRdb, the 5' RACE reads were re-called with MiXCR into one record per CDR3 protein. Counted here are 70,000 or so distinct CDR3 sequences, more than 3.5% occurring once; the ten biggest clones make up roughly 3.7%. CDR1 is SGDLS, CDR2 YYNGEE, per germline. V lost 1 base and J lost 6, with 12 bases in between. The CDR3 is made up of 14 amino acids. This clonotype was seen a few times. The sequences come from whole blood, collected at baseline. This sequence originates from an adult who was a healthcare worker with PCR-confirmed SARS-CoV-2 infection or an uninfected control (not recorded which). The donor label of this sample is uncertain. The chain employs TRBV9 and TRBJ2-3, with D possibly being TRBD1 (5 bases). The CDR3 bases are TGTGCCAGCAGCGTAACGAGCAGGGCCGATACGCAGTATTTT. This translates into CASSVTSRADTQYF.